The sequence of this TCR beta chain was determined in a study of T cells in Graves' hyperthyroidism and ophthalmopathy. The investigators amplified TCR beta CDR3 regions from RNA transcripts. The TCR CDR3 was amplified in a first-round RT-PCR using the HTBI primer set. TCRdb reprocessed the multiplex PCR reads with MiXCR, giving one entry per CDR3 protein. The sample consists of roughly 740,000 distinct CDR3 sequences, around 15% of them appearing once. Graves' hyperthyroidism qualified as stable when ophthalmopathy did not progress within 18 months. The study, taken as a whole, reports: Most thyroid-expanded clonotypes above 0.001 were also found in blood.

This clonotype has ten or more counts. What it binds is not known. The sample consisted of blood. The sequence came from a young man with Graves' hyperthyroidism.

The CDR3 is CASSPPSGRSEQYF. The CDR3 nucleotides read TGTGCCAGCTCACCACCTAGCGGGAGGAGCGAGCAGTACTTC. J is TRBJ2-7 and V is TRBV18; 10 bases are shared with TRBD2. V was pared by 0 bases and J by 6 bases, with 2 bases of the junction left unmatched. The CDR3 consists of 14 residues. Germline CDR1 reads KGHSH; CDR2 reads LQKENI.